A single sample gave rise to the 26 T cell receptor beta chains below, sequenced in a study of T cells in Graves' hyperthyroidism and ophthalmopathy. From RNA transcripts, TCR beta CDR3 regions were amplified. First-round RT-PCR of the TCR CDR3 relied on the HTBI primer set. TCRdb reprocessed the multiplex PCR reads via MiXCR and lists one record per CDR3 protein. The top ten clones hold 34% of a sample with 250,000 to 400,000 distinct CDR3 sequences, 12% to 15% of them seen once. Sequenced input: blood. Source of these receptors: a woman aged 40 to 55 with Graves' ophthalmopathy.

This clonotype was counted at least ten times. The V call is TRBV29-1, the J call TRBJ2-1, with 7 bases identical to TRBD1. The CDR3 totals 13 residues. The V and J ends lost 6 bases and 5 bases, in that order; junction bases with no gene match: 7. Germline CDR1 is SQVTM and CDR2 is ANQGSEA. The CDR3 coding sequence is TGCAGCGTCGACATGGACAGGCACAATGAGCAGTTCTTC. Translated: CSVDMDRHNEQFF.

This sequence joins TRBV5-6 and TRBJ1-1, with D tentatively TRBD1 (5 bases). The germline CDR1 and CDR2 sequences are SGHDT and YYEEEE. The CDR3 covers 18 residues. Trimming shortened V by 6 bases and J by 4 bases, and 28 bases separated the two germline ends. The CDR3 region is CASNLGRGWGRTVTEAFF. The CDR3 coding sequence is TGTGCCAGCAACCTTGGACGGGGCTGGGGGAGGACGGTCACTGAAGCTTTCTTT.

The chain recombines TRBV10-3 with TRBJ2-7; 8 nucleotides match TRBD1. J gave up 6 bases and V 6 bases, and 10 bases lay outside the gene matches. In germline, CDR1 is ENHRY, CDR2 SYGVKD. The CDR3 covers 14 residues. The CDR3 reads CAIREGQGTGEQYF. The CDR3 coding sequence is TGTGCCATCAGGGAAGGACAGGGAACGGGCGAGCAGTACTTC.

At least ten counts were recorded for this clonotype. The chain carries TRBV30 and TRBJ2-5, with 7 bases that match TRBD2. Trimming took 0 bases from V and 4 from J; bases not matched to a gene: 5. The germline CDR1 and CDR2 sequences are GTSNPN and SVGIG (reference sequence). The CDR3 is 14 residues long. The CDR3 spells CAWSVVGRRETQYF. The CDR3, as DNA: TGTGCCTGGAGTGTGGTCGGGAGGAGAGAGACCCAGTACTTC.

This clonotype was seen at least ten times. V and J are TRBV2 and TRBJ1-1; D is uncertain. This CDR3 has 13 amino acids. The V and J ends lost 4 bases and 7 bases respectively, with 13 bases between them. The germline gives CDR1 SNHLY, CDR2 FYNNEI. The CDR3 protein is CASSAFREGEAFF. The CDR3 coding sequence is TGTGCCAGCAGTGCCTTCCGGGAGGGTGAAGCTTTCTTT.

This clonotype came up many times. V is TRBV20-1 and J is TRBJ2-1; 8 bases are shared with TRBD2. Germline loops: CDR1 DFQATT, CDR2 SNEGSKA (reference sequence). The V and J ends lost 0 bases and 2 bases, in that order; junction bases with no gene match: 6. CDR3 size: 16 residues. CDR3 in amino acids: CSARDLERGTYNEQFF. The CDR3, as DNA: TGCAGTGCTAGAGATCTTGAGCGGGGGACCTACAATGAGCAGTTCTTC.

This clonotype has at least ten counts. The V call is TRBV20-1, the J call TRBJ2-1; 8 positions agree with TRBD2. V was pared by 4 bases and J by 4 bases, with 3 bases of the junction left unmatched. CDR3 length: 13 residues. CDR1 DFQATT and CDR2 SNEGSKA come from the germline V gene (reference sequence). The CDR3, as DNA: TGCAGTGCTACAGCGGGAGCTTACAATGAGCAGTTCTTC. Its translation is CSATAGAYNEQFF.

Ten or more counts support this clonotype. J is TRBJ1-1 and V is TRBV6-1; possibly TRBD1 for D (6 bases). There are 14 residues in the CDR3. Germline V gene data show CDR1 as MNHNS and CDR2 as SASEGT. The V and J ends lost 5 bases and 7 bases respectively, with 17 bases between them. The CDR3 reads CASSWGQDAFEAFF. The CDR3 region has the DNA TGTGCCAGCAGTTGGGGGCAGGATGCGTTTGAAGCTTTCTTT.

The DNA of the CDR3 is TGTGCCAGCAGCTTTAGGGTATCTGAAGCTTTCTTT. Amino acids: CASSFRVSEAFF. The rearrangement links TRBV11-2 to TRBJ1-1; no clear D. V lost 3 bases and J lost 6, with 8 bases in between. Germline lookup yields CDR1 SGHAT and CDR2 FQNNGV. The CDR3 is made up of 12 amino acids.

The chain uses TRBV7-8 and TRBJ2-1; 7 nucleotides align to TRBD2. The J segment lost 10 bases and the V segment lost 1 base, leaving 1 base of the junction unmatched. This CDR3 contains 12 residues. The germline V gene encodes CDR1 SGHVS and CDR2 FQNEAQ. The CDR3 DNA sequence: TGTGCCAGCAGCTTAGGGGAGGGAGAGCAGTTCTTC. Translation gives CASSLGEGEQFF.

The V call is TRBV19, the J call TRBJ1-6, with TRBD1 matching 8 bases. CDR1 and CDR2 from the germline V gene are LNHDA and SQIVND (reference sequence). The length of the CDR3 is 17 residues. V gave up 5 bases and J gave up 3 bases; unmatched junction bases: 9. CDR3 residues: CASSVLDRGFYNSPLHF. The CDR3 DNA is TGTGCCAGTAGTGTCCTAGACAGGGGCTTCTATAATTCACCCCTCCACTTT.

This clonotype has more than one count but fewer than ten. The chain carries TRBV5-1 and TRBJ1-1, with 8 nucleotides matching TRBD1. The trim removed 3 bases at V and 0 bases at J, leaving 10 bases unmatched. Germline CDR1 is SGHRS and CDR2 is YFSETQ. The CDR3 length is 17 residues. The CDR3 bases are TGCGCCAGCAGCTCCTTCCAGGGGGCCACTATGAACACTGAAGCTTTCTTT. Residues: CASSSFQGATMNTEAFF.

The chain employs TRBV12-3 or TRBV12-4 and TRBJ2-2; D may be TRBD2 (5 bases). Deletions cut 10 bases from V and 2 bases from J, with 14 bases between. CDR3 length: 14 amino acids. CDR3 residues: CANPSPGNTGELFF. CDR3 in DNA: TGTGCCAACCCATCCCCGGGAAACACCGGGGAGCTGTTTTTT.

The V call is TRBV12-3 or TRBV12-4, the J call TRBJ1-3, with D uncertain. There are 14 residues in the CDR3. The V end was cut by 10 bases, the J end by 4 bases, with 17 bases between. This chain's CDR3 is CATWTPSMGNTIYF. The CDR3 coding sequence is TGTGCCACCTGGACCCCGAGCATGGGAAACACCATATATTTT.

This clonotype was observed at least ten times. This rearrangement joins TRBV3-1 to TRBJ2-7; D not certain. Trimming pared 2 bases from V and 3 bases from J, leaving 5 bases between. The CDR3 extends over 12 amino acids. The germline gives CDR1 LGHDT, CDR2 YNNKEL (reference sequence). The CDR3: CASSQWDYEQYF. Here the CDR3 DNA reads TGTGCCAGCAGCCAATGGGACTACGAGCAGTACTTC.

This clonotype was observed at least ten times. This chain connects TRBV24-1 to TRBJ2-6; either TRBD1 or TRBD2 may fit D (5 bases each). V lost 3 bases and J lost 0, with 8 bases in between. The CDR3 totals 16 residues. Germline lookup yields CDR1 KGHDR and CDR2 SFDVKD. The CDR3 region is CATSDPGASGANVLTF. For the CDR3, the DNA is TGTGCCACCAGTGATCCCGGGGCCTCTGGGGCCAACGTCCTGACTTTC.

The chain employs TRBV19 and TRBJ2-1, with no clear D. V was pared by 1 base and J by 9 bases, with 13 bases between. Germline lookup yields CDR1 LNHDA and CDR2 SQIVND (reference sequence). This CDR3 contains 14 residues. The CDR3 here is CASSIVYWDGEQFF. Written as DNA, the CDR3 is TGTGCCAGTAGTATAGTTTACTGGGATGGTGAGCAGTTCTTC.

This clonotype was counted ten times or more. The V call is TRBV2, the J call TRBJ1-2; tentative D call: TRBD1 (5 bases). The length of the CDR3 is 15 residues. The germline V gene has CDR1 SNHLY and CDR2 FYNNEI. V lost 1 base to trimming and J lost 3 bases, with 12 bases between them. For the CDR3, the DNA is TGTGCCAGCAGTGAAGAACGAGGGGTCCACTATGGCTACACCTTC. This translates into CASSEERGVHYGYTF.

There are a few counts of this clonotype. The chain combines TRBV30 with TRBJ2-5; 11 bases match TRBD2. The CDR3 runs 16 residues. Germline V gives CDR1 GTSNPN, CDR2 SVGIG (reference sequence). V lost 2 bases to trimming and J lost 5 bases; unmatched junction nucleotides: 10. CDR3 nucleotides: TGTGCCTGGAGTCGTATAGCGGGAGGGCCGTTGGAGACCCAGTACTTC. Protein product: CAWSRIAGGPLETQYF.

This clonotype occurred many times. V gene TRBV24-1 combines with J gene TRBJ2-7; 8 nucleotides agree with TRBD1. The V gene's germline CDR1 is KGHDR and CDR2 SFDVKD. With V trimmed by 7 bases and J by 3 bases, 16 bases remained unmatched. The CDR3 loop spans 17 amino acids. CDR3 residues: CATRSSEQGAKLYEQYF. The DNA for the CDR3 is TGTGCCACCAGATCGTCGGAGCAGGGGGCGAAACTCTACGAGCAGTACTTC.

On this clonotype itself: A much larger clonotype is one base distant, so this may be a read error. This chain uses TRBV3-1 with TRBJ2-3, with 10 bases matching TRBD2. With V trimmed by 8 bases and J by 4 bases, 6 bases remained unmatched. Per the germline V gene, CDR1 is LGHDT and CDR2 is YNNKEL (reference sequence). The length of the CDR3 is 14 residues. CDR3 sequence reads: CASGPGTSADTQYF. The DNA for the CDR3 is TGTGCCAGCGGCCCCGGGACTAGCGCAGATACGCAGTATTTT.

The table lists this clonotype with many counts. This chain uses TRBV5-1 with TRBJ2-7; D may be TRBD1 (6 bases). The CDR3 spans 14 residues. Germline CDR1 SGHRS, CDR2 YFSETQ. V was trimmed by 4 bases and J by 2 bases, leaving 13 bases between them. CDR3 in amino acids: CASSGPTGTYEQYF. As DNA, the CDR3 is TGCGCCAGCAGCGGCCCGACAGGTACCTACGAGCAGTACTTC.

This clonotype was recorded many times. The rearrangement joins TRBV28 to TRBJ1-5, with 9 bases lining up with TRBD1. The length of the CDR3 is 15 residues. Germline CDR1 is MDHEN and CDR2 is SYDVKM. Trimming at V came to 7 bases and at J to 10 bases, leaving 14 bases not matched to a gene. For the CDR3, the DNA is TGTGCCAGCACTTGGTCCGGGACAGGGATCGATCCCCAGCATTTT. It encodes CASTWSGTGIDPQHF.

This clonotype was observed many times. This sequence joins TRBV11-2 and TRBJ2-2; D is perhaps TRBD1 or TRBD2 (6 bases each). Between the trimmed V and J ends, which lost 6 bases and 6 bases, there was a span of 23 bases. This CDR3 has 17 residues. The V gene's germline CDR1 is SGHAT and CDR2 FQNNGV. CDR3 nucleotide sequence: TGTGCCAGCAGAAAAGGATCGGGTCGGGGGCTCGCCGGGGAGCTGTTTTTT. Amino acid sequence: CASRKGSGRGLAGELFF.

This clonotype was picked up one time. The chain is built from TRBV18 and TRBJ2-1; 9 bases align to TRBD1. The V gene's germline CDR1 is KGHSH and CDR2 LQKENI. The length of the CDR3 is 18 residues. V trimming: 6 bases; J trimming: 3 bases; junction bases outside the gene matches: 15. The CDR3 DNA reads TGTGCCAGCTCCGTAGGGACAGGGATTTTGACGGTCTACAATGAGCAGTTCTTC. Translation gives CASSVGTGILTVYNEQFF. The full variable domain, with the rest looked up from reference TRBV18 and TRBJ2-1, is NAGVMQNPRHLVRRRGQEARLRCSPMKGHSHVYWYRQLPEEGLKFMVYLQKENIIDESGMPKERFSAEFPKEGPSILRIQQVVRGDSAAYFCASSVGTGILTVYNEQFFGPGTRLTVL.

In this sample, this clonotype turned up many times. The chain links TRBV6-1 to TRBJ2-7, with D perhaps matching TRBD1 (6 bases). The CDR3 consists of 13 residues. The germline V gene has CDR1 MNHNS and CDR2 SASEGT. Trimming removed 6 bases at V and 9 bases at J, with 18 bases between. CDR3 DNA sequence: TGTGCCAGCAGGATAGGACAAATCAGGGGGCAGTACTTC. Translation: CASRIGQIRGQYF.